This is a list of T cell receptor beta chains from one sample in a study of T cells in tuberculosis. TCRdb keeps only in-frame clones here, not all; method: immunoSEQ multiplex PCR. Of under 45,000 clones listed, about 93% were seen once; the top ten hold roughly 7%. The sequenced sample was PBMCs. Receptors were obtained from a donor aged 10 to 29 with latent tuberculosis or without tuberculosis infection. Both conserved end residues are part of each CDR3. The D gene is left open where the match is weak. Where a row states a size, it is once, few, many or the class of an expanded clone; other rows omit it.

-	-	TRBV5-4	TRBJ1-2	TGTGCCAGCAGCTTGGAGGAGGGTGGGTATGGCTACACCTTC	CASSLEEGGYGYTF
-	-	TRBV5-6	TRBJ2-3	TGTGCCAGCAGCTTGGGGGGGCGAGTGGCAGATACGCAGTATTTT	CASSLGGRVADTQYF
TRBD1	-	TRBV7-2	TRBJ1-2	TGTGCCAGCAGCTTAGTACAGGGGGCGAGCTATGGCTACACCTTC	CASSLVQGASYGYTF
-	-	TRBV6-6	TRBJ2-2	TGTGCCAGCAGACCGGGGGCGAACACCGGGGAGCTGTTTTTT	CASRPGANTGELFF
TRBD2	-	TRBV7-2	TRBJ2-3	TGTGCCAGCAGCCTCGGACTAGCGGGGGGGCTGGCAGATACGCAGTATTTT	CASSLGLAGGLADTQYF
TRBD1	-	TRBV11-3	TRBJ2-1	TGTGCCAGCAGCCCACCGGGACAGGGGGCCCATGAGCAGTTCTTC	CASSPPGQGAHEQFF
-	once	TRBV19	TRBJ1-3	TGTGCCACCCAGGGAACCTCTGGAAACACCATATATTTT	CATQGTSGNTIYF
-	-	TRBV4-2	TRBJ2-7	TGTGCCAGCAGCCCGAGGACACACTCCTACGAGCAGTACTTC	CASSPRTHSYEQYF
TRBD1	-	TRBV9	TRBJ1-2	TGTGCCAGCAGCGTAGAAGCAGGGGGCTATGGCTACACCTTC	CASSVEAGGYGYTF
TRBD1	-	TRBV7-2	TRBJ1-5	TGTGCCAGCAGCTTAGGGGGACAGGGCAATCAGCCCCAGCATTTT	CASSLGGQGNQPQHF
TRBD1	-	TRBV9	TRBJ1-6	TGTGCCAGCAGCGTGAGGGGGCAGTATAATTCACCCCTCCACTTT	CASSVRGQYNSPLHF
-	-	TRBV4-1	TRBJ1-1	TGCGCCAGCAGGGGCCCTCTAAAAGACACTGAAGCTTTCTTT	CASRGPLKDTEAFF
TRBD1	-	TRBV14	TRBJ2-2	TGTGCCAGCAGCCACCTCAAGGGACAGGGGAAGACCGGGGAGCTGTTTTTT	CASSHLKGQGKTGELFF
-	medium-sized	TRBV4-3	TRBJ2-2	TGCGCCAGCAGCGAGGGAGCGGCGGGGACCGGGGAGCTGTTTTTT	CASSEGAAGTGELFF
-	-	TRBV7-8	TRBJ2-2	TGTGCCAGCAGCCCCGGCGGGACCGGGGAGCTGTTTTTT	CASSPGGTGELFF
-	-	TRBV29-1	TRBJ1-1	TGCAGCGTAGGAGGCGGGGGAGGAGGGAGGTTGCCTGAAGCTTTCTTT	CSVGGGGGGRLPEAFF
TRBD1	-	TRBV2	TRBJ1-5	TGTGCCAGGGGGACAGGGGGCGAGCATCAGCCCCAGCATTTT	CARGTGGEHQPQHF
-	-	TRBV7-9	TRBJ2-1	TGTGCCAGCAGCTTAGTCTCCTCCGACAAGTACCGTCATGAGCAGTTCTTC	CASSLVSSDKYRHEQFF
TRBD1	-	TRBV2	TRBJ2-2	TGTGCCAGCAAGGTAGGACAGGGGAACACCGGGGAGCTGTTTTTT	CASKVGQGNTGELFF
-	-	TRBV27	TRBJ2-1	TGTGCCAGCAGTTCAATCATCCAGGGTTACAATGAGCAGTTCTTC	CASSSIIQGYNEQFF
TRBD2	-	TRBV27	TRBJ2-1	TGTGCCACCCGACTAGCGGGGGGGCAAGAGCAGTTCTTC	CATRLAGGQEQFF
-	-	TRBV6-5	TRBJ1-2	TGTGCCAGCAGTTACTCTCTCACGGATGGCTACACCTTC	CASSYSLTDGYTF
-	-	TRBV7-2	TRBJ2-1	TGTGCCAGCAGCCCCCCCGGGAGCAATGAGCAGTTCTTC	CASSPPGSNEQFF
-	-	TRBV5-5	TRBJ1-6	TGTGCCAGCAGCTTGAGACAGGAAAATTCACCCCTCCACTTT	CASSLRQENSPLHF
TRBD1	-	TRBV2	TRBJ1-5	TGTGCCAGCAGTGGTTCAGGGGGCTGGGGTCAGCCCCAGCATTTT	CASSGSGGWGQPQHF
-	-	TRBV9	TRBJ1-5	TGTGCCAGCAGCGTAGGGGCGGGAATCAATCAGCCCCAGCATTTT	CASSVGAGINQPQHF
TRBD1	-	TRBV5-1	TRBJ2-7	TGCGCCAGCAGCTTGGGGGACAGGATCCTCTCCTACGAGCAGTACTTC	CASSLGDRILSYEQYF
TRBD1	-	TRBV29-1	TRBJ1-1	TGCAGCGTGCACGATACAGGGGGGCCCGTCACTGAAGCTTTCTTT	CSVHDTGGPVTEAFF
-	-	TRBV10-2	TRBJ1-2	TGCGCCAGCACCGAGGGGGGGGCGGTATATGGCTACACCTTC	CASTEGGAVYGYTF
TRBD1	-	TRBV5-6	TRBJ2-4	TGTGCCAGCAGCTTGTGGGCACAGGGGTTCAAAAACATTCAGTACTTC	CASSLWAQGFKNIQYF
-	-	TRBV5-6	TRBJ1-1	TGTGCCAGCATCCCTTCGTGGACAAACACTGAAGCTTTCTTT	CASIPSWTNTEAFF
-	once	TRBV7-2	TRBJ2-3	TGTGCCAGCAGCGACGACGGGGAGACAGATACGCAGTATTTT	CASSDDGETDTQYF
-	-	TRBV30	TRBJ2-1	TGTGCCTGGAGTGTAGGTAGCGCCTCCTACAATGAGCAGTTCTTC	CAWSVGSASYNEQFF
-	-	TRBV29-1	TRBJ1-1	TGCAGCGTTGAAGACACGGGAGGGGCTTTCTTT	CSVEDTGGAFF
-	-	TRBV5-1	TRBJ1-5	TGCGCCAGCAGCTTGGGGCCCTCAATCAATCAGCCCCAGCATTTT	CASSLGPSINQPQHF
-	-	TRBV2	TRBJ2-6	TGTGCCAGCAGTGGACCAGCCGGAGCGGGGGCCAACGTCCTGACTTTC	CASSGPAGAGANVLTF
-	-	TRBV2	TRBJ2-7	TGTGCCAGCAGTCCGCCGACTAGTTCATCCTACGAGCAGTACTTC	CASSPPTSSSYEQYF
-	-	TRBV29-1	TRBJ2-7	TGCAGCGTTGCACAGGCCTGGGATTTATACGAGCAGTACTTC	CSVAQAWDLYEQYF
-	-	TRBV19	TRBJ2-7	TGTGCCAGTAGATCCGTAACCTACGAGCAGTACTTC	CASRSVTYEQYF
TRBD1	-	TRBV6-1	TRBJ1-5	TGTGCCAGCAGTGAATTACAGGGGTTTCAGCCCCAGCATTTT	CASSELQGFQPQHF
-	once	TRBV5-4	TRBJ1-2	TGTGCCAGCAGCCAAGTCAGGGGCCTCGAGTCTGGCTACACCTTC	CASSQVRGLESGYTF
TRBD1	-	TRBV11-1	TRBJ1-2	TGTGCCAGCAGCTTAGCACGTGGGACAGGGGTCTATGGCTACACCTTC	CASSLARGTGVYGYTF
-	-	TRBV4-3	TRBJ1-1	TGCGCCAGCAGCCCCGTTGTAGGGGAAGGGAGGATTACTGAAGCTTTCTTT	CASSPVVGEGRITEAFF
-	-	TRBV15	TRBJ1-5	TGTGCCACCAGCAGATCGATAGAGAGCAATCAGCCCCAGCATTTT	CATSRSIESNQPQHF
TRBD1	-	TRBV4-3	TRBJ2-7	TGCGCCAGCAGCCAGGGACAGGGGGGTCGCTACGAGCAGTACTTC	CASSQGQGGRYEQYF
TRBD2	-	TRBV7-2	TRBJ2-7	TGTGCCAGCAGCACTAGCGGAGCATACGAGCAGTACTTC	CASSTSGAYEQYF
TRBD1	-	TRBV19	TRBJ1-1	TGTGCCAGTAGAACCGGGACAGGGAACACTGAAGCTTTCTTT	CASRTGTGNTEAFF
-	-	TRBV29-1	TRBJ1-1	TGCAGCGCTTTTCTTCCCACTGAAGCTTTCTTT	CSAFLPTEAFF